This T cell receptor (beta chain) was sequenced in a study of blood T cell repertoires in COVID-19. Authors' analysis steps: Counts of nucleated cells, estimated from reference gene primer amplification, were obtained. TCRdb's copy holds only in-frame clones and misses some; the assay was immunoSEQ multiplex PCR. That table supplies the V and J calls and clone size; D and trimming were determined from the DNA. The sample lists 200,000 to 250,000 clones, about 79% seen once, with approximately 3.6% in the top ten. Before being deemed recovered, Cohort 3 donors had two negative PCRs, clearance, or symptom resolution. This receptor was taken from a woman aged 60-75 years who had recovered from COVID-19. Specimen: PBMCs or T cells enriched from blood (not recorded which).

CDR3 in DNA: TGTGCCACCAGCAGAGATCGAGGCGTAAATCAGCCCCAGCATTTT. It codes for CATSRDRGVNQPQHF. The rearrangement joins TRBV15 to TRBJ1-5, with D unresolved. The CDR3 is 15 amino acids. Trimming took off 0 bases at V and 4 bases at J, with 10 bases between the two ends. Germline lookup yields CDR1 LNHNV and CDR2 YYDKDF (reference sequence).